Listed here are 13 T cell receptor beta chains from one sample, sequenced in a study of blood T cell repertoires in COVID-19. Clones were sequenced by immunoSEQ multiplex PCR, and TCRdb holds only the in-frame ones, with some missing. The sample lists more than 200,000 clones, approximately 86% seen once, with roughly 0.7% in the top ten. The sequenced material came from peripheral blood. The receptors were sampled from a middle-aged man with acute or convalescent COVID-19.

The chain recombines TRBV7-2 with TRBJ1-1; TRBD1 aligns across 7 bases. The CDR3 covers 13 residues. J was trimmed by 1 base and V by 6 bases; bases with no gene match: 2. Germline V gives CDR1 SGHTA, CDR2 FQGNSA. In nucleotides, the CDR3 is TGTGCCAGCAGACGGGACAGGAACACTGAAGCTTTCTTT. Its translation: CASRRDRNTEAFF.

This chain joins TRBV6-5 and TRBJ2-7; weak D call: TRBD2 (5 bases). Germline V gene data show CDR1 as MNHEY and CDR2 as SVGAGI. This CDR3 has 11 amino acids. Trimming removed 8 bases at V and 2 bases at J, with 7 bases between. Here the CDR3 reads CASHGAYEQYF. CDR3 bases: TGTGCCAGCCACGGGGCCTACGAGCAGTACTTC.

CDR3 in amino acids: CASSLGSQETQYF. CDR3 DNA sequence: TGTGCCAGCAGCTTAGGGAGTCAAGAGACCCAGTACTTC. The rearrangement links TRBV11-3 to TRBJ2-5; no clear D gene. This CDR3 is built from 13 residues. Germline V gives CDR1 SGHNT, CDR2 YENEEA. Trimming took 1 base from V and 2 from J, leaving 5 bases between them.

The gene calls are TRBV5-1 and TRBJ1-5, with 8 bases identical to TRBD1. This CDR3 has 14 residues. J gave up 4 bases and V 2 bases, and 2 bases lay outside the gene matches. Looked up from germline, CDR1 is SGHRS and CDR2 is YFSETQ. The CDR3 DNA follows: TGCGCCAGCAGCTTTGGGGACAGGAATCAGCCCCAGCATTTT. Its translation is CASSFGDRNQPQHF.

The chain couples TRBV6-2 or TRBV6-3 to TRBJ1-5, with 9 bases that match TRBD1. The trim removed 2 bases at V and 1 base at J, leaving 0 bases unmatched. Germline values: CDR1 MNHEY, CDR2 SVGEGT. This CDR3 is built from 15 residues. The CDR3 nucleotides read TGTGCCAGCAGTTACGGACAGGGGAGCAATCAGCCCCAGCATTTT. It yields the protein CASSYGQGSNQPQHF.

This clone appeared once. The J gene is TRBJ1-2, the V gene TRBV2; D not resolved. This CDR3 region has 12 residues. Germline loops: CDR1 SNHLY, CDR2 FYNNEI. With 4 bases removed from V and 8 bases from J, the gap between germline ends came to 11 bases. The CDR3 loop reads CASSARERGYTF. The CDR3 nucleotides are TGTGCCAGCAGTGCTAGGGAGCGGGGCTACACCTTC.

This chain links TRBV28 with TRBJ2-6; 8 nucleotides match TRBD1. This CDR3 is built from 18 residues. V shed 3 bases and J 1 base; nucleotides not matched to a gene: 8. The germline V gene has CDR1 MDHEN and CDR2 SYDVKM. CDR3 nucleotide sequence: TGTGCCAGCAGTTTTAGTTCCAGGGGGCTTTCTGGGGCCAACGTCCTGACTTTC. Protein product: CASSFSSRGLSGANVLTF.

This clone was counted a single time. The chain joins TRBV10-3 to TRBJ2-3, with 7 bases lining up with TRBD2. Germline-derived CDR1 and CDR2 are ENHRY and SYGVKD. With 3 bases clipped from V and 4 bases from J, the junction kept 7 bases outside the gene matches. This CDR3 spans 15 amino acids. CDR3 coding DNA: TGTGCCATCAGTGACACAGCGGGAACCGCAGATACGCAGTATTTT. Residues: CAISDTAGTADTQYF.

The genes are TRBV27 and TRBJ1-1; D may be TRBD1 (6 bases). Trimming stripped 3 bases from V and 0 bases from J, with 17 bases between. The CDR3 is 17 amino acids. The V gene's germline CDR1 is MNHEY and CDR2 SMNVEV (reference sequence). Here the CDR3 DNA reads TGTGCCAGCAGTTTCGGACAGAATGAGGGGCTGAACACTGAAGCTTTCTTT. Translated, it gives CASSFGQNEGLNTEAFF.

The V and J genes are TRBV18 and TRBJ1-3; 7 nucleotides line up with TRBD1. Losses at the gene ends were 1 base for V and 0 bases for J; bases not matched to a gene: 15. This CDR3 region has 20 residues. Germline V gene data show CDR1 as KGHSH and CDR2 as LQKENI. CDR3 nucleotide sequence: TGTGCCAGCTCACCACGAGAAGGGAGACAGGGAGGAAGCTCTGGAAACACCATATATTTT. The encoded protein is CASSPREGRQGGSSGNTIYF.

The V and J genes are TRBV28 and TRBJ2-1, with 8 bases that match TRBD2. The V gene's germline CDR1 is MDHEN and CDR2 SYDVKM. V trimming: 1 base; J trimming: 6 bases; junction bases outside the gene matches: 2. This CDR3 region has 14 residues. This CDR3 reads CASSLSGTSNEQFF. Here the CDR3 DNA reads TGTGCCAGCAGTTTATCCGGGACTAGCAATGAGCAGTTCTTC.

V usage is TRBV29-1 and J usage is TRBJ1-4; 10 nucleotides match TRBD1. This CDR3 comprises 13 residues. Per germline, CDR1 SQVTM and CDR2 ANQGSEA. The V and J ends lost 4 bases and 7 bases, in that order; junction bases with no gene match: 3. This CDR3 reads CSVGTGGVEKLFF. The CDR3 DNA follows: TGCAGCGTTGGGACAGGGGGTGTTGAAAAACTGTTTTTT.

The chain joins TRBV7-6 to TRBJ1-2, with 7 nucleotides matching TRBD1. The CDR3 is 16 amino acids. CDR1 and CDR2 (germline): SGHVS, FNYEAQ. V lost 3 bases, J lost 5 bases, and 12 bases stayed unmatched. CDR3 bases: TGTGCCAGCAGCTTGGGTTTGGGGGACAGACATTATGGCTACACCTTC. Translated, it gives CASSLGLGDRHYGYTF.